This TCR beta chain was recovered during a study of regulatory T cells in long-lasting Graves disease. This CDR3 is 12 amino acids long. CDR1 LGHDT and CDR2 YNNKEL come from the germline V gene (reference sequence). V was cut by 3 bases and J by 6 bases, with 8 bases left in between. In its sample, this clonotype was seen many times. Assembly of TCR beta libraries relied on iRepertoire HTBI primers together with Arm-PCR of CDR3 regions. TCRdb called the multiplex PCR reads again in MiXCR, with one record for every CDR3 protein. The sample shows approximately 270,000 distinct CDR3 sequences, 15% to 20% of them seen only once. The sample's time point: newly diagnosed GD, antithyroid drugs for less than 3 months. The TCR library was made from RNA that had been extracted from PBMCs in TRIzol. This sample was shared with a second study, whose subject was T cells in Graves' hyperthyroidism and ophthalmopathy.

This sample comprised peripheral blood mononuclear cells (PBMCs), obtained at new diagnosis, from a patient treated with antithyroid drugs. This receptor was obtained from a woman aged 25-40 years with Graves disease. This chain links TRBV3-1 with TRBJ1-1, with D unclear. The DNA for the CDR3 is TGTGCCAGCAGCCAGCTACACTCTGAAGCTTTCTTT. It is translated as CASSQLHSEAFF.